This entry lists 18 T cell receptor beta chains sequenced from one sample in a study of shared clonotypes between healthy human individuals. Terminally differentiated effector memory CD45RA+ cells were left out of the naive CD8 fraction, which was CD45RO-negative and positively selected for CCR7. The assay was immunoSEQ multiplex PCR, and TCRdb's table has in-frame clones only and misses some. The data contain hundreds of thousands of clones, roughly 95% of them singletons. Sample: naive CD8+ T cells sorted from blood. These receptors were taken from a woman in her 30s in good health.

The chain has TRBV2 and TRBJ2-3; no clear D. Trimming removed 3 bases from V and 2 bases from J, with 12 bases in between. This CDR3 contains 15 residues. CDR1 and CDR2 (germline): SNHLY, FYNNEI. In DNA, the CDR3 is TGTGCCAGCAGTGAGCTCAAAGCCTTCACAGATACGCAGTATTTT. This codes for CASSELKAFTDTQYF.

The chain couples TRBV30 to TRBJ1-2; possible D gene TRBD1, 5 bases. This CDR3 contains 15 residues. Trimming removed 0 bases from V and 2 bases from J, with 13 bases in between. Germline CDR1 reads GTSNPN; CDR2 reads SVGIG (reference sequence). The CDR3 is CAWSVGDSLNYGYTF. The CDR3 nucleotides read TGTGCCTGGAGTGTGGGAGACAGCCTGAACTATGGCTACACCTTC.

The chain uses TRBV5-4 and TRBJ2-7, with D perhaps being TRBD1 or TRBD2 (5 bases each). The V gene lost 0 bases and the J gene lost 6 bases, with 10 bases spanning the gap. The CDR3 has 13 residues. Germline-derived CDR1 and CDR2 are SGHNT and YYREEE (reference sequence). CDR3 sequence (DNA): TGTGCCAGCAGCTTGGATCTCGGGGCCGAGCAGTACTTC. This sequence encodes CASSLDLGAEQYF.

The chain carries TRBV28 and TRBJ2-7, with D perhaps matching TRBD1 (7 bases). Trimming took 2 bases from V and 0 from J, leaving 14 bases between them. This CDR3 is 16 amino acids long. Germline lookup yields CDR1 MDHEN and CDR2 SYDVKM. For the CDR3, the DNA is TGTGCCAGCAGTTTAGGGTGGGGGGACAGCTCCTACGAGCAGTACTTC. It specifies CASSLGWGDSSYEQYF.

The V and J genes are TRBV29-1 and TRBJ2-7; D not resolved. Trimming shortened V by 1 base and J by 1 base, and 8 bases separated the two germline ends. From germline, CDR1 is SQVTM and CDR2 ANQGSEA. This CDR3 has 13 amino acids. CDR3 nucleotides: TGCAGCGTTGAAGGGCTTGGTTCCTACGAGCAGTACTTC. This sequence encodes CSVEGLGSYEQYF.

The V gene is TRBV30, the J gene TRBJ1-1; a possible D gene is TRBD1 (6 bases). V was clipped by 3 bases and J by 6 bases, with 17 bases between them. This CDR3 spans 14 amino acids. CDR1 is GTSNPN and CDR2 is SVGIG in the germline V gene (reference sequence). CDR3 sequence: CAWSQPGWGPEAFF. CDR3 DNA sequence: TGTGCCTGGAGCCAGCCAGGGTGGGGGCCTGAAGCTTTCTTT.

The table lists this clone with a count of one. The chain employs TRBV4-2 and TRBJ2-3; 9 bases agree with TRBD2. V lost 1 base, J lost 3 bases, and 2 bases stayed unmatched. Germline V gene lookup returns CDR1 LGHNA and CDR2 YNFKEQ. The CDR3 runs to 15 residues. As DNA, the CDR3 is TGTGCCAGCAGCCAAGGGCTAGCGGGAACAGATACGCAGTATTTT. This translates into CASSQGLAGTDTQYF.

Concerning this clone itself: The identical CDR3 is also encoded by other nucleotide sequences in the sample. V is TRBV27 and J is TRBJ1-5, with a tentative D call TRBD1 (5 bases). The CDR3 is made up of 14 amino acids. Germline assignment: CDR1 MNHEY and CDR2 SMNVEV (reference sequence). The V end was cut by 3 bases, the J end by 0 bases, with 6 bases between. The CDR3 loop reads CASSFTGSNQPQHF. DNA of the CDR3: TGTGCCAGCAGTTTCACAGGTAGCAATCAGCCCCAGCATTTT.

For the CDR3, the DNA is TGTGCCAGCAGCCCCTGGGCCCAGAACACTGAAGCTTTCTTT. This translates into CASSPWAQNTEAFF. The chain carries TRBV28 and TRBJ1-1; the D is unclear. V was clipped by 6 bases and J by 1 base, with 12 bases between them. The length of the CDR3 is 14 residues. Per germline, CDR1 MDHEN and CDR2 SYDVKM.

The genes are TRBV7-7 and TRBJ2-1, with D perhaps TRBD1 or TRBD2 (5 bases each). The CDR3 is 16 amino acids. Between the trimmed V and J ends, which lost 0 bases and 2 bases, there was a span of 11 bases. CDR1 SSHAT and CDR2 FNYEAQ come from the germline V gene (reference sequence). DNA for the CDR3: TGTGCCAGCAGCTTAGCCCCCGGGACCGCCTACAATGAGCAGTTCTTC. Residues: CASSLAPGTAYNEQFF.

This rearrangement joins TRBV11-3 to TRBJ1-1, with D perhaps matching TRBD1 (6 bases). This CDR3 is 16 amino acids long. The V end was cut by 6 bases, the J end by 1 base, with 18 bases between. Germline CDR1 and CDR2: SGHNT and YENEEA. This chain's CDR3 is CASSTGRGARNTEAFF. For the CDR3, the DNA is TGTGCCAGCAGTACAGGGCGGGGGGCCAGGAACACTGAAGCTTTCTTT.

V usage is TRBV27 and J usage is TRBJ2-3, with D perhaps matching TRBD2 (5 bases). Germline assignment: CDR1 MNHEY and CDR2 SMNVEV (reference sequence). The V end lost 7 bases, the J end lost 2 bases, and 16 bases lay between the germline ends. There are 15 residues in the CDR3. CDR3 DNA: TGTGCCAGCACCTTTCTCGGAGGCTTCACAGATACGCAGTATTTT. As protein: CASTFLGGFTDTQYF.

The chain is built from TRBV7-9 and TRBJ2-2; D is unclear. CDR1 is SEHNR and CDR2 is FQNEAQ in the germline V gene (reference sequence). V lost 0 bases and J lost 7, with 3 bases in between. This CDR3 has 12 residues. The CDR3 sequence is CASSLAGGELFF. CDR3 DNA sequence: TGTGCCAGCAGCTTAGCGGGCGGGGAGCTGTTTTTT.

This chain links TRBV27 with TRBJ2-1; 7 positions agree with TRBD2. The germline V gene encodes CDR1 MNHEY and CDR2 SMNVEV (reference sequence). The CDR3 extends over 13 amino acids. Trimming took 6 bases from V and 6 from J; bases not matched to a gene: 5. CDR3 in amino acids: CASSMSGGNEQFF. The CDR3 bases are TGTGCCAGCAGCATGTCGGGGGGCAATGAGCAGTTCTTC.

The rearrangement uses TRBV6-5 and TRBJ1-5; no clear D gene. V was trimmed by 0 bases and J by 9 bases, leaving 9 bases between them. Germline CDR1 is MNHEY and CDR2 is SVGAGI. CDR3 size: 13 residues. The CDR3 sequence: CASSYSPGGPQHF. The CDR3 region has the DNA TGTGCCAGCAGTTACTCCCCGGGTGGGCCCCAGCATTTT.

The chain combines TRBV9 with TRBJ1-2; D is possibly TRBD1 (6 bases). The germline V gene encodes CDR1 SGDLS and CDR2 YYNGEE. V lost 4 bases, J lost 0 bases, and 10 bases lay in between. CDR3 size: 14 residues. CDR3: CASSWDKTNYGYTF. CDR3 coding DNA: TGTGCCAGCAGCTGGGACAAGACTAACTATGGCTACACCTTC.

V gene TRBV27 combines with J gene TRBJ2-2; D is perhaps TRBD1 or TRBD2 (5 bases each). CDR1 MNHEY and CDR2 SMNVEV come from the germline V gene (reference sequence). This CDR3 has 15 amino acids. The V and J ends lost 3 bases and 2 bases respectively, with 10 bases between them. CDR3 sequence: CASSLGPTNTGELFF. CDR3 nucleotides: TGTGCCAGCAGTTTGGGACCAACAAACACCGGGGAGCTGTTTTTT.

The V gene is TRBV27, the J gene TRBJ2-7; D uncertain. CDR1 is MNHEY and CDR2 is SMNVEV in the germline V gene (reference sequence). The CDR3 length is 15 residues. V was trimmed by 5 bases and J by 3 bases, leaving 17 bases between them. Here the CDR3 reads CASSTPTLSGYEQYF. CDR3 DNA sequence: TGTGCCAGCAGTACCCCAACACTCTCGGGCTACGAGCAGTACTTC.